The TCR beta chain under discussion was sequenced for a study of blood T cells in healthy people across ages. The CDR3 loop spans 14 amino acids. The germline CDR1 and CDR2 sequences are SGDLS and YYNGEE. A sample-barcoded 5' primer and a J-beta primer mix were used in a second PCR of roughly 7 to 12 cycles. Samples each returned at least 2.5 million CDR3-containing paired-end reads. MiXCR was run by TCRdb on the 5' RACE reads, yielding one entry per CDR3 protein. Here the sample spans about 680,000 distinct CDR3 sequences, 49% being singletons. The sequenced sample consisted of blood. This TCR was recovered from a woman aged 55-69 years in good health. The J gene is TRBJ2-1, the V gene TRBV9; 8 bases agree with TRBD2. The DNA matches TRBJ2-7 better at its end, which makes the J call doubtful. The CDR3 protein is CASGREGAYNEQYF. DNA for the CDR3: TGTGCCAGCGGTCGGGAGGGAGCCTACAATGAGCAGTACTTC.